This entry is about one T cell receptor (beta chain). Antigen specificity is unknown. This specimen includes other DNA sequences encoding the same CDR3. V was pared by 0 bases and J by 3 bases, with 8 bases between. The CDR3 sequence is 14 residues long. Germline CDR1 and CDR2: MNHNY and SVGAGI (reference sequence). This sample is part of a study of shared clonotypes between healthy human individuals. Findings and limits, study-wide: Generally, naive subsets came out with larger estimated richness than memory subsets.

Every subset's genomic DNA went evenly onto several immunoSEQ plates. Measured with immunoSEQ multiplex PCR; TCRdb has only the in-frame clones, and not every one. Of some 2.1 million clones in the sample, roughly 96% are singletons; the top ten hold more than 0.1%. Healthy adults negative for HIV, lacking recent acute infections or vaccinations, served as donors. Adult Caucasians living in Nashville, Tennessee made up all of the donors. The sample comprised naive CD4+ T cells sorted from blood. Subset: CD45RA+ positively selected. The V call is TRBV6-6, the J call TRBJ2-5, with D possibly being TRBD2 (5 bases). The receptor was derived from a man aged 18-30 years in good health. In nucleotides, the CDR3 is TGTGCCAGCAGTTACTCGAGGGTAGAAGAGACCCAGTACTTC. Translated: CASSYSRVEETQYF.